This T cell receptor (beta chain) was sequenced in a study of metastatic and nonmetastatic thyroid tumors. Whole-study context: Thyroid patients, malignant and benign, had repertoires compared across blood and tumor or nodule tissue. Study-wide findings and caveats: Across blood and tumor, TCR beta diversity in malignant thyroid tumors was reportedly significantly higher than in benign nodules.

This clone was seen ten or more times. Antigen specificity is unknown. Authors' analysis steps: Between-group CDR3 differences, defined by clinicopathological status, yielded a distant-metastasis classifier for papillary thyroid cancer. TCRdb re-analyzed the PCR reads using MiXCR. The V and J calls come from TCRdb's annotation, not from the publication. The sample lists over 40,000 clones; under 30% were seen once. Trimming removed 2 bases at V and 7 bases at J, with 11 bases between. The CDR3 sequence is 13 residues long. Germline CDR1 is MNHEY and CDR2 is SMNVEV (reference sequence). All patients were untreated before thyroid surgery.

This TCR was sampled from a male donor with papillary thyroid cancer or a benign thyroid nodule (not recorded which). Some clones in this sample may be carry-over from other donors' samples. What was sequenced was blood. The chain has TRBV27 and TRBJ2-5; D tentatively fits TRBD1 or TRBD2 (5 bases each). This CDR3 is CASSLGGVRTQYF. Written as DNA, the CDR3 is TGTGCCAGCAGTTTAGGGGGAGTTCGGACCCAGTACTTC.